This T cell receptor (beta chain) was observed in a study of blood T cell repertoires in COVID-19. Sequencing used immunoSEQ multiplex PCR; TCRdb keeps in-frame clones, though not all of them. The data contain fewer than 300,000 clones, roughly 85% of them singletons. The material sequenced was peripheral blood. The TCR comes from a human donor in a cohort sampled during active COVID-19.

CDR3 coding DNA: TGTGCCAGCAGAGGCAGGGGGACGACCTATGGCTACACCTTC. Protein sequence: CASRGRGTTYGYTF. The rearrangement links TRBV6-5 to TRBJ1-2; TRBD1 aligns across 7 bases. The CDR3 has 14 residues. V gave up 6 bases and J gave up 4 bases; unmatched junction bases: 8. Germline loops: CDR1 MNHEY, CDR2 SVGAGI.